Listed below are T cell receptor beta chains from one sample, sequenced in a study of vaccination and CD4 T cells after COVID-19. Each CDR3 protein is one row after TCRdb ran MiXCR on the PCR reads. The data hold thousands of distinct CDR3 sequences, with around half observed a single time. Antigens of these TCRs are unknown. The sequencing sample was made of CD4+ T cells from blood, cultured in vitro. These receptors were collected from a human donor in good health. Each CDR3 is given with its conserved first and last residue. D genes are given only for firm matches. Size is stated for part of the rows, as once, few or many counts, or as a class when the clone is expanded.

D gene | J gene | clone size | V gene | CDR3 protein | CDR3 DNA
TRBD1 | TRBJ1-5 | few | TRBV15 | CATSRDFIGQGDQPQHF | TGTGCCACCAGCAGAGATTTTATTGGACAGGGTGATCAGCCCCAGCATTTT
TRBD2 | TRBJ2-7 | few | TRBV7-2 | CASSSSGLRGYF | TGTGCCAGCAGCTCTAGCGGTCTACGAGGGTACTTC
NA | TRBJ1-2 | NA | TRBV20-1 | CSAGLDAGYTF | TGCAGTGCTGGGCTTGATGCGGGCTACACCTTC
TRBD1 | TRBJ1-5 | few | TRBV6-1 | CASRPGTASNQPQHF | TGTGCCAGCAGGCCCGGGACAGCTAGCAATCAGCCCCAGCATTTT
TRBD2 | TRBJ2-3 | NA | TRBV6-1 | CASKHGLAQRGTDTQYF | TGTGCCAGCAAACACGGACTAGCGCAACGGGGCACAGATACGCAGTATTTT
TRBD1 | TRBJ1-1 | NA | TRBV2 | CASSAYSRGLSFAAFF | TGTGCCAGCAGTGCTTACTCCAGGGGGCTTTCCTTCGCAGCTTTCTTT
NA | TRBJ2-7 | few | TRBV12-3/TRBV12-4 | CASSLVADPTSSYEQYF | TGTGCCAGCAGTTTAGTGGCGGACCCCACGAGCTCCTACGAGCAGTACTTC
NA | TRBJ1-4 | NA | TRBV20-1 | CSASWASENEKLFF | TGCAGTGCTAGTTGGGCATCGGAGAATGAAAAACTGTTTTTT
NA | TRBJ2-2 | NA | TRBV15 | CATSEGPNGGELFF | TGTGCCACCAGCGAGGGGCCCAACGGCGGGGAGCTGTTTTTT
TRBD2 | TRBJ2-3 | NA | TRBV7-2 | CASSPPRRGADTQYF | TGTGCCAGCAGCCCCCCGAGGCGGGGGGCAGATACGCAGTATTTT
NA | TRBJ1-2 | NA | TRBV20-1 | CSASAGGSGYGYTF | TGCAGTGCTAGTGCGGGGGGTTCGGGCTATGGCTACACCTTC
TRBD1 | TRBJ1-2 | NA | TRBV2 | CASSKLPGQGDFGYTF | TGTGCCAGCAGTAAACTCCCGGGACAGGGTGACTTTGGCTACACCTTC
NA | TRBJ1-2 | NA | TRBV30 | CAWRTRGKGYTF | TGTGCCTGGCGTACCAGGGGTAAGGGCTACACCTTC
TRBD2 | TRBJ2-7 | NA | TRBV27 | CASSPFLTSARTYEQYF | TGTGCCAGCAGTCCCTTCTTGACTAGCGCGAGGACCTACGAGCAGTACTTC
NA | TRBJ2-1 | NA | TRBV6-1 | CASSEGQAYNEQFF | TGTGCCAGCAGTGAAGGCCAGGCCTACAATGAGCAGTTCTTC
TRBD2 | TRBJ2-1 | NA | TRBV20-1 | CSARTSGRDGQFF | TGCAGTGCCCGGACTAGCGGGAGGGACGGGCAGTTCTTC
TRBD1 | TRBJ1-1 | few | TRBV7-9 | CASSPPGQGRSEAFF | TGTGCCAGCAGCCCACCGGGACAGGGTCGTTCTGAAGCTTTCTTT
TRBD1 | TRBJ1-1 | NA | TRBV28 | CAAQRQGVRNTEAFF | TGTGCCGCCCAGAGACAGGGGGTGAGAAACACTGAAGCTTTCTTT
NA | TRBJ1-2 | few | TRBV6-1 | CASSGSGAGWHGYTF | TGTGCCAGCAGTGGGTCGGGGGCCGGATGGCATGGCTACACCTTC
TRBD2 | TRBJ2-5 | NA | TRBV7-6 | CASSPRGERQETQYF | TGTGCCAGCAGCCCCCGGGGGGAGAGACAAGAGACCCAGTACTTC
NA | TRBJ1-4 | NA | TRBV5-6 | CASSWGGPRGGF | TGTGCCAGCAGCTGGGGGGGTCCTCGGGGTGGTTTT
TRBD2 | TRBJ2-6 | NA | TRBV5-4 | CASSLGGLATSGANVLTF | TGTGCCAGCAGCTTGGGCGGACTAGCAACTTCTGGGGCCAACGTCCTGACTTTC
NA | TRBJ1-1 | NA | TRBV10-3 | CAISLQGMNTEAFF | TGTGCCATCAGCTTACAGGGAATGAACACTGAAGCTTTCTTT
NA | TRBJ1-3 | NA | TRBV7-6 | CASSGGGSGNTIYF | TGTGCCAGCAGCGGGGGGGGCTCTGGAAACACCATATATTTT
NA | TRBJ1-2 | NA | TRBV5-6 | CASSFSGRRTNYGYTF | TGTGCCAGTAGCTTTTCGGGTCGGCGAACTAACTATGGCTACACCTTC
NA | TRBJ2-7 | few | TRBV19 | CASKDRAEYEQYF | TGTGCCAGTAAAGACAGAGCTGAGTACGAGCAGTACTTC
NA | TRBJ1-1 | NA | TRBV5-1 | CASSSPDPNTEAFF | TGCGCCAGCAGCTCCCCAGACCCAAACACTGAAGCTTTCTTT
TRBD1 | TRBJ1-1 | NA | TRBV27 | CASSLGGTGYSIGTEAFF | TGTGCCAGCAGTTTAGGGGGGACAGGGTATTCAATTGGGACTGAAGCTTTCTTT
NA | TRBJ1-2 | few | TRBV15 | CATSRGTVAMSYTF | TGTGCCACCAGCAGAGGGACAGTCGCTATGAGCTACACCTTC
TRBD1 | TRBJ1-5 | NA | TRBV2 | CASSQTGGDQPQHF | TGTGCCAGCAGTCAGACAGGGGGGGATCAGCCCCAGCATTTT
NA | TRBJ2-1 | once | TRBV6-5 | CASSSGRAPGNEQFF | TGTGCCAGCAGTTCAGGGCGGGCCCCGGGCAATGAGCAGTTCTTC
NA | TRBJ2-7 | NA | TRBV7-2 | CASSLVRGSYEQYF | TGTGCCAGCAGCTTAGTTCGGGGGTCCTACGAGCAGTACTTC
NA | TRBJ2-2 | NA | TRBV5-6 | CASSLLRGTGELFF | TGTGCCAGCAGCCTTCTCCGGGGGACCGGGGAGCTGTTTTTT
TRBD2 | TRBJ2-1 | NA | TRBV20-1 | CSARPPTGTSGHNYNEQFF | TGCAGTGCTAGGCCCCCAACCGGGACTAGCGGCCACAATTACAATGAGCAGTTCTTC
NA | TRBJ2-3 | NA | TRBV15 | CATSRDDFTQYF | TGTGCCACCAGCAGAGATGATTTTACGCAGTATTTT
NA | TRBJ2-1 | NA | TRBV10-3 | CATNPGGKGLEQFF | TGTGCCACCAACCCAGGAGGGAAGGGGCTTGAGCAGTTCTTT
NA | TRBJ2-7 | NA | TRBV2 | CASRSGSSYEQYF | TGTGCCAGCAGATCGGGGAGCTCCTACGAGCAGTACTTC
NA | TRBJ2-1 | NA | TRBV20-1 | CSASVVGGSYNEQFF | TGCAGTGCTAGTGTGGTTGGGGGCTCCTACAATGAGCAGTTCTTC
NA | TRBJ1-2 | NA | TRBV7-8 | CASSRSAGAEGYTF | TGTGCCAGCAGCCGCTCTGCGGGGGCGGAAGGCTACACCTTC
NA | TRBJ2-1 | few | TRBV6-2/TRBV6-3 | CASSLFGVGVGNEQFF | TGTGCCAGCAGCCTCTTTGGAGTTGGGGTGGGTAATGAGCAGTTCTTC
TRBD2 | TRBJ2-7 | NA | TRBV7-9 | CASTSTGGSYEQYF | TGTGCCAGCACCTCGACGGGAGGCTCCTACGAGCAGTACTTC
NA | TRBJ2-3 | NA | TRBV20-1 | CSAQPLQRGTTDTQYF | TGCAGTGCTCAACCCCTCCAACGGGGGACCACAGATACGCAGTATTTT
TRBD1 | TRBJ1-5 | NA | TRBV25-1 | CASSPTGSNQPQHF | TGTGCCAGCAGCCCGACAGGGAGCAATCAGCCCCAGCATTTT
TRBD2 | TRBJ2-5 | NA | TRBV6-1 | CASRTLGTSGGGTQYF | TGTGCCAGCAGAACCCTCGGGACTAGCGGGGGGGGGACCCAGTACTTC
NA | TRBJ1-2 | few | TRBV20-1 | CSQGRNYGYTF | TGCAGTCAGGGACGGAACTATGGCTACACCTTC
NA | TRBJ2-2 | NA | TRBV6-1 | CASSTGLSNTGELFF | TGTGCCAGCAGTACAGGGTTGTCGAACACCGGGGAGCTGTTTTTT
NA | TRBJ1-1 | few | TRBV7-2 | CASRSTMNTEAFF | TGTGCCAGCAGATCAACAATGAACACTGAAGCTTTCTTT
TRBD1 | TRBJ2-2 | few | TRBV7-2 | CASSFTGQGRSGELFF | TGTGCCAGCAGCTTTACCGGACAGGGGAGGAGCGGGGAGCTGTTTTTT
TRBD1 | TRBJ1-6 | few | TRBV28 | CASSPRQGYNSPLHF | TGTGCCAGCAGCCCCCGACAGGGATATAATTCACCCCTCCACTTT
NA | TRBJ2-7 | NA | TRBV2 | CASRLYRDYEQYF | TGTGCCAGCAGACTTTACAGAGACTACGAGCAGTACTTC